This T cell receptor (beta chain) was found in a study of early T cells in non-severe SARS-CoV-2 infection. Study-level information: Sequencing input comprised bulk RNA from unsorted whole blood; chain pairing was not available. Study-wide points: Matches to VDJdb favored anti-spike CD8 responses and missed private and CD4 specificities.

The junction had 1 base not matched to a gene; V was cut back by 3 bases and J by 5 bases. This CDR3 has 12 residues. Per germline, CDR1 SEHNR and CDR2 FQNEAQ (reference sequence). Attachment of unique molecular identifiers was made to individual cDNA molecules. One entry per CDR3 protein, called by TCRdb with MiXCR from the 5' RACE reads. The repertoire holds roughly 75,000 distinct CDR3 sequences, roughly 12% seen once, with roughly 3.1% in the top ten. This clonotype turned up a few times. Its antigen is undetermined. This receptor was identified in an adult who was a healthcare worker with PCR-confirmed SARS-CoV-2 infection or an uninfected control (not recorded which). The V and J genes are TRBV7-9 and TRBJ2-7; 7 bases agree with TRBD1. Input material: whole blood. CDR3 sequence: CASSFGTDEQYF. CDR3 sequence (DNA): TGTGCCAGCAGCTTCGGGACAGACGAGCAGTACTTC.